These 27 T cell receptor beta chains were sequenced from one sample in a study of blood T cell repertoires in COVID-19. The method was immunoSEQ multiplex PCR; TCRdb's version includes in-frame clones alone and lacks a portion of them. The table includes tens of thousands of clones, 80% to 85% detected once. Sequenced input: peripheral blood. All receptors derive from an elderly man with active or convalescent COVID-19.

This chain uses TRBV5-5 with TRBJ1-4; 8 bases are a match to TRBD1. V lost 4 bases, J lost 4 bases, and 6 bases stayed unmatched. The germline V gene has CDR1 SGHKS and CDR2 YYEKEE (reference sequence). CDR3 size: 15 residues. CDR3 bases: TGTGCCAGCAGCCGACAGGGGAGCCTTAATGAAAAACTGTTTTTT. Translation gives CASSRQGSLNEKLFF.

The gene calls are TRBV15 and TRBJ1-5; D is uncertain. The CDR3 totals 16 residues. The V gene lost 0 bases and the J gene lost 4 bases, with 13 bases spanning the gap. In germline, CDR1 is LNHNV, CDR2 YYDKDF (reference sequence). CDR3 sequence: CATSRDRGRPNQPQHF. CDR3 in DNA: TGTGCCACCAGCAGAGATCGAGGTCGGCCTAATCAGCCCCAGCATTTT.

This chain connects TRBV5-4 to TRBJ1-6, with TRBD1 identical over 7 bases. Germline assignment: CDR1 SGHNT and CDR2 YYREEE (reference sequence). V shed 3 bases and J 8 bases; nucleotides not matched to a gene: 8. The CDR3 spans 15 residues. CDR3 residues: CASSSTGSGDSPLHF. Here the CDR3 DNA reads TGTGCCAGCAGCTCGACAGGGTCAGGGGATTCACCCCTCCACTTT.

The chain uses TRBV10-3 and TRBJ1-2; TRBD1 is a possible D gene (6 bases). Deletions cut 0 bases from V and 4 bases from J, with 9 bases between. The germline gives CDR1 ENHRY, CDR2 SYGVKD. The CDR3 totals 14 residues. The CDR3 protein is CAISESSRGYGYTF. CDR3 bases: TGTGCCATCAGTGAGTCGTCCAGGGGCTATGGCTACACCTTC.

The chain links TRBV19 to TRBJ2-2; 8 nucleotides align to TRBD1. CDR3 length: 16 residues. Germline V gene sequence: CDR1 LNHDA, CDR2 SQIVND (reference sequence). V trimming: 1 base; J trimming: 4 bases; junction bases outside the gene matches: 5. The CDR3 nucleotides read TGTGCCAGTAGTATAGGCCAGGGGGCAACCACCGGGGAGCTGTTTTTT. Its protein is CASSIGQGATTGELFF.

The V gene is TRBV4-1, the J gene TRBJ1-2, with 8 bases fitting TRBD1. After removal of 2 bases from V and 0 bases from J, the junction contained 11 bases not matched to a gene. Germline V gene lookup returns CDR1 MGHRA and CDR2 YSYEKL. CDR3 length equals 18 residues. The CDR3 region has the DNA TGCGCCAGCAGCCAACCAGGACAGGGACCAAGAACTAACTATGGCTACACCTTC. Translating gives CASSQPGQGPRTNYGYTF.

The rearrangement uses TRBV30 and TRBJ2-1, with a possible D match to TRBD2 (6 bases). This CDR3 spans 17 amino acids. CDR1 GTSNPN and CDR2 SVGIG come from the germline V gene (reference sequence). Trimming took 3 bases from V and 0 from J, leaving 18 bases between them. CDR3 DNA sequence: TGTGCCTGGAGAGAACGAATAGCGGCTAGCTCCTACAATGAGCAGTTCTTC. Translation gives CAWRERIAASSYNEQFF.

The V call is TRBV27, the J call TRBJ2-2, with a tentative D call TRBD1 (6 bases). The CDR3 sequence is 14 residues long. Deletions cut 6 bases from V and 6 bases from J, with 14 bases between. CDR1 MNHEY and CDR2 SMNVEV come from the germline V gene (reference sequence). The CDR3 nucleotides are TGTGCCAGCAGCTCGGGGACATTCGCCGGGGAGCTGTTTTTT. Amino acid sequence: CASSSGTFAGELFF.

The CDR3 region is CAWSGGTYGYTF. DNA for the CDR3: TGTGCCTGGAGTGGAGGCACCTATGGCTACACCTTC. The chain couples TRBV30 to TRBJ1-2; no reliable D call. With 1 base removed from V and 4 bases from J, the gap between germline ends came to 7 bases. This CDR3 has 12 residues. Germline CDR1 is GTSNPN and CDR2 is SVGIG (reference sequence).

This rearrangement joins TRBV2 to TRBJ1-4, with 7 bases aligning to TRBD1. CDR1 and CDR2 (germline): SNHLY, FYNNEI. The CDR3 is made up of 16 amino acids. V gave up 6 bases and J gave up 10 bases; unmatched junction bases: 17. The CDR3 coding sequence is TGTGCCAGCAGCGAAAAAAAGACAGGGAGTAGCGGAAAACTGTTTTTT. Translating gives CASSEKKTGSSGKLFF.

The rearrangement joins TRBV5-1 to TRBJ2-2; tentative D call: TRBD1 (6 bases). The CDR3 is made up of 14 amino acids. Per germline, CDR1 SGHRS and CDR2 YFSETQ. V shed 4 bases and J shed 5 bases, with 12 bases lying between them. The CDR3 spells CASSPGQYTGELFF. In DNA, the CDR3 is TGCGCCAGCAGCCCAGGACAGTATACCGGGGAGCTGTTTTTT.

The chain links TRBV6-1 to TRBJ1-2, with 9 bases identical to TRBD1. Trimming cost V 5 bases and J 8 bases; bases outside gene matches: 9. The CDR3 consists of 14 residues. Per the germline V gene, CDR1 is MNHNS and CDR2 is SASEGT. The DNA for the CDR3 is TGTGCCAGCAGTACGACAGGGGGGGAGGTCGGCTACACCTTC. Protein: CASSTTGGEVGYTF.

This clone appeared once. This chain uses TRBV29-1 with TRBJ2-1, with 7 nucleotides matching TRBD2. Germline CDR1 SQVTM, CDR2 ANQGSEA. With 4 bases clipped from V and 0 bases from J, the junction kept 3 bases outside the gene matches. This CDR3 is 14 amino acids long. CDR3: CSVGGGSSYNEQFF. The CDR3 nucleotides read TGCAGCGTTGGCGGGGGAAGCTCCTACAATGAGCAGTTCTTC.

Of note for this clone: Its ends do not fully match the called genes, so a read error is possible. The chain is built from TRBV7-7 and TRBJ2-5; a weak D match, TRBD2 (7 bases). CDR1 is SSHAT and CDR2 is FNYEAQ in the germline V gene (reference sequence). The length of the CDR3 is 15 residues. The chain's CDR3 is CASSLGGGFRGTQYF. As DNA, the CDR3 is TGTGCTAGCAGCTTAGGGGGGGGCTTCCGAGGGACCCAGTACTTC.

V and J are TRBV7-9 and TRBJ2-1; the match to TRBD2 covers 9 bases. The CDR3 is made up of 16 amino acids. The V gene end was trimmed by 6 bases and the J gene end by 0 bases; junction bases not matched to a gene: 6. Germline V CDR1 and CDR2: SEHNR, FQNEAQ (reference sequence). CDR3 bases: TGTGCCAGCAGTTTTTTTAGCGGGAGCTCCTACAATGAGCAGTTCTTC. Residues: CASSFFSGSSYNEQFF.

V is TRBV28 and J is TRBJ1-4; D is possibly TRBD1 (5 bases). The CDR3 loop spans 14 amino acids. The germline V and J ends were trimmed by 6 bases and 8 bases, with 16 bases remaining between them. The germline V gene encodes CDR1 MDHEN and CDR2 SYDVKM. The CDR3 DNA sequence: TGTGCCAGCAGCAATCAGGGTCCCCTCGAAAAACTGTTTTTT. Its protein is CASSNQGPLEKLFF.

The chain uses TRBV6-2 or TRBV6-3 and TRBJ2-5, with 8 positions matching TRBD1. CDR3 size: 15 residues. Germline V gene lookup returns CDR1 MNHEY and CDR2 SVGEGT. The ends lost 4 bases at V and 2 bases at J; junction bases unmatched: 6. The CDR3 loop reads CASSSTWDRQETQYF. DNA of the CDR3: TGTGCCAGCAGTTCGACATGGGACAGGCAAGAGACCCAGTACTTC.

The chain links TRBV11-3 to TRBJ1-2; D is possibly TRBD1 (5 bases). The CDR3 consists of 15 residues. CDR1 is SGHNT and CDR2 is YENEEA in the germline V gene. V lost 3 bases and J 4 bases, leaving 15 bases between the germline ends. CDR3 in DNA: TGTGCCAGCAGCTTGGGGCCCCCAAGCTTCTATGGCTACACCTTC. Translation: CASSLGPPSFYGYTF.

The chain's CDR3 is CASSPPGIGSGNTIYF. In DNA form, the CDR3 reads TGTGCCAGCAGCCCGCCGGGGATAGGCTCTGGAAACACCATATATTTT. The chain links TRBV3-1 (or the pseudogene TRBV3-2) to TRBJ1-3; no clear D gene. V lost 4 bases to trimming and J lost 0 bases, with 13 bases between them. The V gene's germline CDR1 is LGHDT and CDR2 YNNKEL (reference sequence). CDR3 length: 16 amino acids.

The J gene is TRBJ2-5, the V gene TRBV7-9; 7 nucleotides align to TRBD2. CDR3 length equals 15 residues. V shed 6 bases and J 5 bases; nucleotides not matched to a gene: 12. Germline CDR1 SEHNR, CDR2 FQNEAQ (reference sequence). CDR3 nucleotides: TGTGCCAGCAGACTAGCCGCCGCGGGGGAGGAGACCCAGTACTTC. Protein sequence: CASRLAAAGEETQYF.

This clone was recorded a few times. The chain carries TRBV5-1 and TRBJ2-5; 10 nucleotides align to TRBD1. Per the germline V gene, CDR1 is SGHRS and CDR2 is YFSETQ. Unmatched junction bases numbered 3, after V lost 0 bases and J lost 4 bases. The CDR3 extends over 15 amino acids. The CDR3 is CASSLGDRGGETQYF. In DNA form, the CDR3 reads TGCGCCAGCAGCTTGGGGGACAGGGGAGGAGAGACCCAGTACTTC.

The gene calls are TRBV7-8 and TRBJ1-6; 9 bases fit TRBD1. Germline CDR1 SGHVS, CDR2 FQNEAQ. The CDR3 covers 15 residues. J gave up 7 bases and V 5 bases, and 6 bases lay outside the gene matches. The CDR3 DNA reads as TGTGCCAGCAGCCTTACCGGGACAGGGAATTCACCCCTCCACTTT. As protein: CASSLTGTGNSPLHF.

The chain combines TRBV7-9 with TRBJ1-6, with D perhaps TRBD1 (5 bases). Trimming removed 1 base at V and 7 bases at J, with 11 bases between. CDR3 length: 15 residues. Looked up from germline, CDR1 is SEHNR and CDR2 is FQNEAQ (reference sequence). The CDR3, as DNA: TGTGCCAGCAGCTTAGACTCAGGGATGAATTCACCCCTCCACTTT. This encodes CASSLDSGMNSPLHF.

The chain joins TRBV5-1 to TRBJ1-1; D remains unclear. This CDR3 has 14 amino acids. CDR1 is SGHRS, CDR2 YFSETQ, per germline. Trimming left V 0 bases short and J 4 bases short, with 10 bases between. This CDR3 reads CASSLAGLGTEAFF. CDR3 bases: TGCGCCAGCAGCTTGGCGGGGTTGGGCACTGAAGCTTTCTTT. The full variable domain, completed using reference TRBV5-1 and TRBJ1-1, is KAGVTQTPRYLIKTRGQQVTLSCSPISGHRSVSWYQQTPGQGLQFLFEYFSETQRNKGNFPGRFSGRQFSNSRSEMNVSTLELGDSALYLCASSLAGLGTEAFFGQGTRLTVV.

The V and J genes are TRBV5-5 and TRBJ1-3; D perhaps matches TRBD1 (5 bases). The CDR3 totals 18 residues. V lost 1 base and J 1 base, leaving 18 bases between the germline ends. Per the germline V gene, CDR1 is SGHKS and CDR2 is YYEKEE (reference sequence). The chain's CDR3 is CASSLSSTGVRSGNTIYF. In DNA form, the CDR3 reads TGTGCCAGCAGCTTGTCATCCACAGGTGTTAGGTCTGGAAACACCATATATTTT.

This chain connects TRBV3-1 (or the pseudogene TRBV3-2) to TRBJ2-4; TRBD2 matches at 8 bases. J gave up 4 bases and V 3 bases, and 2 bases lay outside the gene matches. The CDR3 covers 14 residues. Per the germline V gene, CDR1 is LGHDT and CDR2 is YNNKEL (reference sequence). Here the CDR3 DNA reads TGTGCCAGCAGCCAGCGGGGGGAAAAAAACATTCAGTACTTC. Its protein is CASSQRGEKNIQYF.

This chain links TRBV28 with TRBJ2-2; D perhaps matches TRBD1 (6 bases). Germline-derived CDR1 and CDR2 are MDHEN and SYDVKM. Trimming shortened V by 4 bases and J by 6 bases, and 18 bases separated the two germline ends. This CDR3 is built from 16 residues. CDR3 sequence: CASSSQGSARPGELFF. CDR3 DNA sequence: TGTGCCAGCAGTTCACAGGGAAGTGCGAGGCCCGGGGAGCTGTTTTTT.